A selection of T cell receptor beta chains follows, all from one sample in a study of shared clonotypes between healthy human individuals. TCRdb's copy holds only in-frame clones and misses some; the assay was immunoSEQ multiplex PCR. Of 650,000 to 750,000 clones in the sample, about two thirds were seen once. The sample taken for sequencing was memory CD4+ T cells sorted from blood. Receptor source: a young woman in good health. The CDR3 runs from the conserved cysteine through the conserved F or W. Fields, in order: J gene, clone size, D gene, V gene, CDR3 protein, CDR3 DNA. A D gene is named only where the DNA matches it firmly. Clone size is given for some rows only: seen once, a few or many times, or a class if the clone is expanded.

>TRBJ2-3|.|TRBD2|TRBV10-3
CAISDSSGSGSTQYF
TGTGCCATCAGTGATTCTAGCGGGAGTGGGTCTACGCAGTATTTT
>TRBJ2-7|.|TRBD2|TRBV30
CAWSVRSQASGSYEQYF
TGTGCCTGGAGTGTACGGTCCCAGGCTAGCGGGAGTTACGAGCAGTACTTC
>TRBJ2-7|.|TRBD1|TRBV15
CATSRDRDRAYEQYF
TGTGCCACCAGCAGAGACCGAGACAGGGCCTACGAGCAGTACTTC
>TRBJ2-1|few|.|TRBV30
CAWRGTADNEQFF
TGTGCCTGGAGGGGAACAGCCGACAATGAGCAGTTCTTC
>TRBJ1-4|many|.|TRBV10-2
CASRGDANEKLFF
TGCGCCAGCAGAGGTGATGCTAATGAAAAACTGTTTTTT
>TRBJ2-7|.|TRBD2|TRBV27
CASSLESGISYEQYF
TGTGCCAGCAGTTTGGAAAGCGGGATAAGCTACGAGCAGTACTTC
>TRBJ2-3|once|.|TRBV20-1
CSARAEAQYF
TGCAGTGCTAGAGCCGAGGCGCAGTATTTT
>TRBJ1-2|.|TRBD1|TRBV19
CASSPIVRQGAIYTF
TGTGCCAGTAGTCCTATAGTCCGACAGGGGGCTATTTATACCTTC
>TRBJ2-5|few|TRBD1|TRBV7-3
CASSLTGGAETQYF
TGTGCCAGCAGCCTCACAGGGGGCGCAGAGACCCAGTACTTC
>TRBJ2-7|few|.|TRBV7-8
CASSLGRRRSSYEQYF
TGTGCCAGCAGCTTAGGACGCAGACGATCTTCCTACGAGCAGTACTTC
>TRBJ1-1|.|.|TRBV27
CASSPLDATEAFF
TGTGCCAGCAGCCCACTCGATGCCACTGAAGCTTTCTTT
>TRBJ2-1|.|.|TRBV15
CATSRGMTTDNEQFF
TGTGCCACCAGCAGAGGAATGACGACAGACAATGAGCAGTTCTTC
>TRBJ2-7|.|TRBD1|TRBV5-1
CASRRPDREFGEQYF
TGCGCCAGCAGGAGGCCCGACAGGGAGTTTGGCGAGCAGTACTTC
>TRBJ2-7|.|.|TRBV10-2
CASSEPGRGDEQYF
TGCGCCAGCAGTGAGCCAGGCAGGGGGGACGAGCAGTACTTC
>TRBJ1-1|.|.|TRBV5-1
CASRMGGAMGTEAFF
TGCGCCAGCCGGATGGGGGGGGCGATGGGCACTGAAGCTTTCTTT
>TRBJ1-1|few|.|TRBV30
CAWSLWSEAFF
TGTGCCTGGAGTTTGTGGTCTGAAGCTTTCTTT
>TRBJ2-2|.|.|TRBV6-5
CASSYLMSGELFF
TGTGCCAGCAGTTACTTGATGTCCGGGGAGCTGTTTTTT
>TRBJ2-5|.|TRBD2|TRBV7-2
CASSLNGRKGETQYF
TGTGCCAGCAGCTTAAACGGGAGGAAGGGCGAGACCCAGTACTTC
>TRBJ2-7|.|.|TRBV19
CASGGQLLSEQYF
TGTGCCAGTGGTGGACAGCTTCTCTCCGAGCAGTACTTC
>TRBJ1-2|.|.|TRBV5-6
CASSLASLNYGYTF
TGTGCCAGCAGCTTGGCCAGCTTAAACTATGGCTACACCTTC
>TRBJ1-1|.|.|TRBV6-5
CASSSTVNTEAFF
TGTGCCAGCAGTTCCACAGTGAACACTGAAGCTTTCTTT
>TRBJ2-1|.|TRBD2|TRBV5-4
CASSHGTSYNEQFF
TGTGCCAGCAGCCATGGGACTAGCTACAATGAGCAGTTCTTC
>TRBJ1-4|.|TRBD1|TRBV5-1
CASSPGTGPEKLFF
TGCGCCAGCAGCCCCGGGACAGGGCCTGAAAAACTGTTTTTT
>TRBJ1-6|.|.|TRBV30
CAWSPQGSYNSPLHF
TGTGCCTGGAGTCCACAGGGATCCTATAATTCACCCCTCCACTTT
>TRBJ1-2|.|TRBD1|TRBV19
CASSRTGTGVNYGYTF
TGTGCCAGTAGTAGGACCGGGACAGGAGTTAACTATGGCTACACCTTC
>TRBJ2-1|.|TRBD2|TRBV29-1
CSVEDALAISSYNEQFF
TGCAGCGTTGAAGATGCACTAGCGATTAGCTCCTACAATGAGCAGTTCTTC
>TRBJ1-2|.|.|TRBV10-3
CAIRGRQDGYGYTF
TGTGCCATCAGGGGGAGACAGGACGGCTATGGCTACACCTTC
>TRBJ1-2|once|.|TRBV5-1
CASSLPGRDYGYTF
TGCGCCAGCAGCTTGCCCGGCAGGGACTATGGCTACACCTTC
>TRBJ2-3|.|TRBD1|TRBV29-1
CSVGDRVVDTQYF
TGCAGCGTTGGGGACAGGGTTGTAGATACGCAGTATTTT
>TRBJ1-4|.|.|TRBV5-1
CASSWDRPREKLFF
TGCGCCAGCAGCTGGGATCGACCACGCGAAAAACTGTTTTTT
>TRBJ2-7|.|TRBD1|TRBV10-2
CASNPQGRRSYEQYF
TGCGCCAGCAACCCACAGGGGCGCCGCTCCTACGAGCAGTACTTC
>TRBJ1-5|.|TRBD1|TRBV2
CASSGQGPSNQPQHF
TGTGCCAGCAGTGGACAGGGACCCAGCAATCAGCCCCAGCATTTT
>TRBJ2-7|.|.|TRBV21-1
CASSLDRGRYEQYF
TGTGCCAGCAGTTTGGACAGGGGGCGATACGAGCAGTACTTC
>TRBJ1-5|.|.|TRBV28
CASSSSLGLFWNQPQHF
TGTGCCAGCAGTAGTTCGTTGGGTTTATTTTGGAATCAGCCCCAGCATTTT
>TRBJ2-5|few|TRBD2|TRBV28
CASSKAGVKETQYF
TGTGCCAGCAGTAAAGCGGGAGTTAAAGAGACCCAGTACTTC
>TRBJ1-4|.|.|TRBV18
CASSPGQKLFF
TGTGCCAGCTCACCTGGGCAAAAACTGTTTTTT
>TRBJ2-1|.|.|TRBV7-6
CASSLAVGSKQFF
TGTGCCAGCAGCTTAGCGGTGGGGAGCAAGCAGTTCTTC
>TRBJ2-7|.|TRBD1|TRBV5-1
CASSPLGQGRDEQYF
TGCGCCAGCAGCCCCCTCGGACAGGGACGGGACGAGCAGTACTTC
>TRBJ1-1|.|TRBD1|TRBV6-5
CASRGRGRIPEAFF
TGTGCCAGCAGAGGGAGGGGGCGAATCCCTGAAGCTTTCTTT
>TRBJ2-7|.|.|TRBV5-6
CASCNSGASIEQYF
TGTGCCAGCTGTAACAGCGGAGCATCAATCGAGCAGTACTTC
>TRBJ2-3|.|.|TRBV13
CASSLGSGPRPRNTQYF
TGTGCCAGCAGCTTAGGATCGGGACCCCGCCCCCGGAATACGCAGTATTTT
>TRBJ2-7|once|.|TRBV28
CASSSQGGPSYEQYF
TGTGCCAGCAGTTCACAGGGAGGCCCATCCTACGAGCAGTACTTC
>TRBJ2-7|.|TRBD2|TRBV7-9
CASSRTSAGSEQYF
TGTGCCAGCAGCCGGACTAGTGCGGGGTCCGAGCAGTACTTC
>TRBJ2-3|many|.|TRBV5-1
CASSLMGHEQDTQYF
TGCGCCAGCAGCTTGATGGGACACGAGCAAGATACGCAGTATTTT
>TRBJ1-5|few|.|TRBV18
CASSQSLSEPQHF
TGTGCCAGCTCACAGTCCCTTTCCGAACCCCAGCATTTT
>TRBJ1-5|.|TRBD1|TRBV30
CAWSVTGGDQPQHF
TGTGCCTGGAGTGTTACAGGGGGCGATCAGCCCCAGCATTTT
>TRBJ1-3|once|TRBD1|TRBV5-1
CASSGTGAGNTIYF
TGCGCCAGCAGTGGGACAGGGGCTGGAAACACCATATATTTT
>TRBJ2-2|few|.|TRBV7-2
CASSRGRSGELFF
TGTGCCAGCAGCCGGGGAAGGTCAGGGGAGCTGTTTTTT